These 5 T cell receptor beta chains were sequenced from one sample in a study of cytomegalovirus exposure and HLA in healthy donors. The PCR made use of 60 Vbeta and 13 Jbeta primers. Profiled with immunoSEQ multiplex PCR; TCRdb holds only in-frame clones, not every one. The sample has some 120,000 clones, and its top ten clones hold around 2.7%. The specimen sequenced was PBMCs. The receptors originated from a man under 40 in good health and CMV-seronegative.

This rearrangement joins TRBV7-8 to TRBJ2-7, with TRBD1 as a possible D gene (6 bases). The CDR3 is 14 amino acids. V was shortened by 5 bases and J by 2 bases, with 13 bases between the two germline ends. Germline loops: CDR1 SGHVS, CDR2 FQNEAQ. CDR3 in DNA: TGTGCCAGCAGCCAACAGGGTTCCACCTACGAGCAGTACTTC. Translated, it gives CASSQQGSTYEQYF.

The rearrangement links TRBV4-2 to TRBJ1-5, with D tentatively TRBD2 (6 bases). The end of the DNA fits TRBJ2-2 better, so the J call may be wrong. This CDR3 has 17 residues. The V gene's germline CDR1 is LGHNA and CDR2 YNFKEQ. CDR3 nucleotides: TGTGCCAGCAGCCAAGGATATACCACATCGTCGCGGGGTGCCCTGTTTTTT. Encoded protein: CASSQGYTTSSRGALFF.

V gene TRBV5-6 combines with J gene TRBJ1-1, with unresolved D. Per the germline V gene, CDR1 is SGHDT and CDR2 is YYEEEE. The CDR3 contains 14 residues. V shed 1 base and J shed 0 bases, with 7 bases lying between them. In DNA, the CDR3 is TGTGCCAGCAGCTTGAGCTTGATGAACACTGAAGCTTTCTTT. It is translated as CASSLSLMNTEAFF. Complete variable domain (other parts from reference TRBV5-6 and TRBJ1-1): DAGVTQSPTHLIKTRGQQVTLRCSPKSGHDTVSWYQQALGQGPQFIFQYYEEEERQRGNFPDRFSGHQFPNYSSELNVNALLLGDSALYLCASSLSLMNTEAFFGQGTRLTVV.

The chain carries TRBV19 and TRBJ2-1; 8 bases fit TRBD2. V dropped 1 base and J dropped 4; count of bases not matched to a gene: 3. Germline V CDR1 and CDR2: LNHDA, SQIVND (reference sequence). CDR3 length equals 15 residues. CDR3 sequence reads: CASSIGLATYNEQFF. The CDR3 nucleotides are TGTGCCAGTAGTATAGGACTAGCGACTTACAATGAGCAGTTCTTC.

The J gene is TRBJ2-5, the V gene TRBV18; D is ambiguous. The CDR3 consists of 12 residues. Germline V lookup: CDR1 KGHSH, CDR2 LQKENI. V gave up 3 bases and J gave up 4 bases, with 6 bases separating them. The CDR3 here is CASSPLGETQYF. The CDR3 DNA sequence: TGTGCCAGCTCACCCCTCGGAGAGACCCAGTACTTC. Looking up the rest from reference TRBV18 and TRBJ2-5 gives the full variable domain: NAGVMQNPRHLVRRRGQEARLRCSPMKGHSHVYWYRQLPEEGLKFMVYLQKENIIDESGMPKERFSAEFPKEGPSILRIQQVVRGDSAAYFCASSPLGETQYFGPGTRLLVL.